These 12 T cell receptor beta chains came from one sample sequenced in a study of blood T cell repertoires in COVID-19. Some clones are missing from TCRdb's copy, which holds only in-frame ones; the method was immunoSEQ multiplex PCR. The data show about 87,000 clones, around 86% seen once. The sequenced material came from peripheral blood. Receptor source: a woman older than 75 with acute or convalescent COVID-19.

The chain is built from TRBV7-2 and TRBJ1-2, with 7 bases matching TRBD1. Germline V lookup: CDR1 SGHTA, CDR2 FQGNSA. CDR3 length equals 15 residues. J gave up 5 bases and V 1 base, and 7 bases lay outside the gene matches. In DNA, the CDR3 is TGTGCCAGCAGCTTAGTTAGGGGGCAACCTTATGGCTACACCTTC. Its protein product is CASSLVRGQPYGYTF.

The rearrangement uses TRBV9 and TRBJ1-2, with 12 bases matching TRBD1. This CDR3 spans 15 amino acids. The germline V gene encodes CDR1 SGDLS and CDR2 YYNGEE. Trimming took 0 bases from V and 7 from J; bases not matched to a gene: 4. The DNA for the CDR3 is TGTGCCAGCAGCGTAGCGGGACAGGGGGCTAGTGGCTACACCTTC. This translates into CASSVAGQGASGYTF.

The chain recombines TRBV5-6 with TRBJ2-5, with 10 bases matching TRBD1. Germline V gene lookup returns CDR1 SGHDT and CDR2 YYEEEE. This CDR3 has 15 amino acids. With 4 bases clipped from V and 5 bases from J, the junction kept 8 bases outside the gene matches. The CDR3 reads CASSLPGQGKETQYF. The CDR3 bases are TGTGCCAGCAGCCTGCCGGGACAGGGGAAGGAGACCCAGTACTTC.

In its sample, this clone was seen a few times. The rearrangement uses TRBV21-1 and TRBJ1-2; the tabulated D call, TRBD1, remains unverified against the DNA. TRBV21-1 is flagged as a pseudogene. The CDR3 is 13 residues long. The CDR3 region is CASSKVGGCGYTF. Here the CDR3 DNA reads TGTGCCAGCAGCAAAGTAGGGGGATGCGGCTACACCTTC.

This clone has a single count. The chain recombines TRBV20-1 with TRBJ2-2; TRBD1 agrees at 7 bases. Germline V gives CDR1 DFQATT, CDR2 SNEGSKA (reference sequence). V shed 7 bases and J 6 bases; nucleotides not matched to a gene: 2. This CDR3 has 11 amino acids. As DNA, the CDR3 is TGCAGTGTCCAGGGGGCCGGGGAGCTGTTTTTT. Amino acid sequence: CSVQGAGELFF.

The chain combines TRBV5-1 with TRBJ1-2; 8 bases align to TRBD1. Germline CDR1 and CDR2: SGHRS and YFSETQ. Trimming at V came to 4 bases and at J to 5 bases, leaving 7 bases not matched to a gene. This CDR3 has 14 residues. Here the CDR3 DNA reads TGCGCCAGCAGCATCCAGGGGGCCGCTTATGGCTACACCTTC. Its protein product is CASSIQGAAYGYTF.

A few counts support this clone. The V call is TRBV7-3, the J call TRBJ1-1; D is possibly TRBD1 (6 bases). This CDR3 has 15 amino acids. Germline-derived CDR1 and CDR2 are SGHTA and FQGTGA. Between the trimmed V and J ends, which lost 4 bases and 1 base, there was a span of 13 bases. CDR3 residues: CASSSQPGQNTEAFF. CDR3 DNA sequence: TGTGCCAGCAGCTCCCAACCGGGACAGAACACTGAAGCTTTCTTT.

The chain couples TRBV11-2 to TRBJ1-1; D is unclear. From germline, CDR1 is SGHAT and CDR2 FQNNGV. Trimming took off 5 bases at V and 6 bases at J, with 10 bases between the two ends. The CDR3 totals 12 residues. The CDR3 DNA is TGTGCCAGCAGCATTACAGTGGCTGAAGCTTTCTTT. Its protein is CASSITVAEAFF.

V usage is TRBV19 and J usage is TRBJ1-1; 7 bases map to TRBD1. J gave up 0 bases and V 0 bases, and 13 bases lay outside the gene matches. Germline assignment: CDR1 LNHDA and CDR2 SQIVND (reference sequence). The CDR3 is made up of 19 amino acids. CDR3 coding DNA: TGTGCCAGTAGTATAGATCTCGGGACAGCCCAGCGGATGAACACTGAAGCTTTCTTT. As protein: CASSIDLGTAQRMNTEAFF.

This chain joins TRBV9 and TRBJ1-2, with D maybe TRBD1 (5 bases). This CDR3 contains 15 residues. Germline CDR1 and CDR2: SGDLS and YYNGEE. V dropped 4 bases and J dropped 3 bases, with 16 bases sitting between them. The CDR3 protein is CASSSKGRVDYGYTF. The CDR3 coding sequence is TGTGCCAGCAGCTCAAAGGGCAGGGTAGACTATGGCTACACCTTC.

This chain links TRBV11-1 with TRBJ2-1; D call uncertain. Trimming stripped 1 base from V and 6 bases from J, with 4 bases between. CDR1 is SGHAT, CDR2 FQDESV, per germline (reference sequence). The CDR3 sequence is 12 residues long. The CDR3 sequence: CASSLVRNEQFF. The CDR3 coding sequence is TGTGCCAGCAGCTTAGTCCGCAATGAGCAGTTCTTC.

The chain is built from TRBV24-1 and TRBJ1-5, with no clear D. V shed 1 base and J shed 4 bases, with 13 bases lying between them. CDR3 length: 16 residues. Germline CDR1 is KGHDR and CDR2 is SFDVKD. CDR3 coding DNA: TGTGCCACCAGTGATTTTTGTCACAGCTATAATCAGCCCCAGCATTTT. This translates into CATSDFCHSYNQPQHF.